This T cell receptor beta chain derives from a study of radiotherapy plus CTLA-4 blockade in lung cancer. About the study: Disease control was achieved by around 30% of patients, and objective responses by more than 15%.

Participants had chemo-refractory metastatic non-small-cell lung cancer and were treated with focal radiation plus ipilimumab CTLA-4 blockade. Study results and limitations: Expansion of tumor-derived TCR clones was observed in blood after radiotherapy plus ipilimumab. Per reports, early blood T cell clone dynamics, plus interferon-beta, forecast response most strongly.

The germline V gene encodes CDR1 SNHLY and CDR2 FYNNEI. CDR3 length equals 10 residues. V lost 7 bases and J 7 bases, leaving 4 bases between the germline ends. About this clone itself: The antigen remains undetermined.

Repertoires were generated with immunoSEQ multiplex PCR, while TCRdb's copy carries only in-frame clones and drops some. The data hold around 24,000 clones, with 65% to 85% observed a single time. The source material was peripheral blood, sampled from a patient treated with radiotherapy plus ipilimumab. The sequence came from a human donor with non-small cell lung cancer who had stable disease on radiotherapy plus ipilimumab. The chain joins TRBV2 to TRBJ2-2; D not resolved. Written as DNA, the CDR3 is TGTGCCAGCAAGAACGGGGAGCTGTTTTTT. It translates to CASKNGELFF.